This TCR beta chain was identified during a study of CD8 T cells in Susac syndrome. Reverse transcription of roughly 0.5 to 1 ug RNA used random hexamers. TCRdb itself ran the immunoSEQ multiplex PCR reads through MiXCR, one entry per CDR3 protein. The data show more than 200,000 distinct CDR3 sequences, roughly 93% seen once. The study used treatment-naive patients who had stable or active relapsing-remitting disease as multiple sclerosis controls. TEMRA cells were FACS-enriched and CD8+ and CD4+ T cells negatively isolated. V lost 8 bases, J lost 0 bases, and 12 bases lay in between. CDR3 size: 14 residues.

Sequencing was performed on CD4+ T cells from PBMCs. This receptor was obtained from a human donor with multiple sclerosis. The chain has TRBV12-3 or TRBV12-4 and TRBJ2-3; D is uncertain. DNA for the CDR3: TGTGCCAGCCCCCACCCGGCTAGCACAGATACGCAGTATTTT. It is translated as CASPHPASTDTQYF.